The 18 T cell receptor beta chains presented below share a single source sample, sequenced in a study. TCRdb recomputed calls from the RT-PCR reads with MiXCR, one row per CDR3 protein. The sample carries almost 700,000 distinct CDR3 sequences, 11% to 15% recorded once. Sequenced input: memory CD4+ T cells from blood. These receptors all come from a female donor in good health, serving as a healthy control.

Only a few counts were recorded for this clonotype. The chain recombines TRBV28 with TRBJ1-6; no clear D. Germline lookup yields CDR1 MDHEN and CDR2 SYDVKM. CDR3 length: 15 residues. Between the trimmed V and J ends, which lost 3 bases and 13 bases, there was a span of 19 bases. The CDR3 DNA reads TGTGCCAGCAGTTTCTTGGACGGACGGGCATCCCCCCTCCACTTT. This encodes CASSFLDGRASPLHF.

This rearrangement joins TRBV5-1 to TRBJ2-3; TRBD2 is a possible D gene (5 bases). V lost 5 bases, J lost 2 bases, and 9 bases lay in between. The CDR3 loop spans 13 amino acids. Germline V gene sequence: CDR1 SGHRS, CDR2 YFSETQ. CDR3 nucleotide sequence: TGCGCCAGCAGAAACGGACTCACAGATACGCAGTATTTT. It codes for CASRNGLTDTQYF.

This clonotype was observed at least ten times. The V call is TRBV10-3, the J call TRBJ1-2; D unclear. The germline V gene encodes CDR1 ENHRY and CDR2 SYGVKD. V lost 4 bases, J lost 11 bases, and 14 bases lay in between. This CDR3 contains 12 residues. This chain's CDR3 is CAISGGQAAYTF. For the CDR3, the DNA is TGTGCCATCAGTGGTGGGCAGGCGGCTTACACCTTC.

This clonotype has only a few counts. The rearrangement joins TRBV6-2 or TRBV6-3 to TRBJ2-2; 8 bases fit TRBD2. V gave up 6 bases and J gave up 4 bases; unmatched junction bases: 7. The CDR3 runs 15 residues. CDR1 and CDR2 (germline): MNHEY, SVGEGT. CDR3: CASRESGSATGELFF. In DNA, the CDR3 is TGTGCCAGCAGGGAAAGCGGGAGTGCCACCGGGGAGCTGTTTTTT.

This sequence joins TRBV6-5 and TRBJ1-1; 8 bases are shared with TRBD1. The CDR3 spans 16 residues. Germline V CDR1 and CDR2: MNHEY, SVGAGI. With V trimmed by 6 bases and J by 5 bases, 14 bases remained unmatched. This CDR3 reads CASRKGQGLTGTEAFF. The DNA for the CDR3 is TGTGCCAGCAGGAAAGGACAGGGTCTCACGGGTACTGAAGCTTTCTTT.

There are a few counts of this clonotype. The chain is built from TRBV5-4 and TRBJ2-3; TRBD2 might be the D (6 bases). The CDR3 spans 16 residues. Trimming took 2 bases from V and 2 from J, leaving 15 bases between them. Germline V gene data show CDR1 as SGHNT and CDR2 as YYREEE (reference sequence). The CDR3 DNA is TGTGCCAGCAGCTTCGGGGGAAGGGGAGACACAGATACGCAGTATTTT. Protein: CASSFGGRGDTDTQYF. Full variable domain (missing parts from reference TRBV5-4 and TRBJ2-3): ETGVTQSPTHLIKTRGQQVTLRCSSQSGHNTVSWYQQALGQGPQFIFQYYREEENGRGNFPPRFSGLQFPNYSSELNVNALELDDSALYLCASSFGGRGDTDTQYFGPGTRLTVL.

This clonotype has just a few counts. The V gene is TRBV6-6, the J gene TRBJ1-6, with D possibly being TRBD1 (5 bases). The germline V gene encodes CDR1 MNHNY and CDR2 SVGAGI (reference sequence). Trimming left V 5 bases short and J 7 bases short, with 12 bases between. The CDR3 is 14 residues long. The CDR3: CASSRTGTNSPLHF. The CDR3 DNA follows: TGTGCCAGCAGTCGAACCGGGACCAATTCACCCCTCCACTTT.

The rearrangement links TRBV7-2 to TRBJ2-7; tentatively, D is TRBD1 (6 bases). Trimming removed 4 bases from V and 4 bases from J, with 20 bases in between. This CDR3 contains 16 residues. CDR1 is SGHTA and CDR2 is FQGNSA in the germline V gene. In DNA, the CDR3 is TGTGCCAGCAGCTCCAACAGGGTACAAATTCATTACGAGCAGTACTTC. Translated: CASSSNRVQIHYEQYF.

This clonotype appeared many times. CDR3 bases: TGTGCCAGCAGCTTGGCACAGCTCACAAACACAGATACGCAGTATTTT. Translation gives CASSLAQLTNTDTQYF. The chain recombines TRBV5-6 with TRBJ2-3; no clear D. Trimming removed 0 bases at V and 2 bases at J, with 13 bases between. The CDR3 spans 16 residues. CDR1 and CDR2 (germline): SGHDT, YYEEEE.

The V and J genes are TRBV20-1 and TRBJ2-1; TRBD2 matches at 9 bases. Looked up from germline, CDR1 is DFQATT and CDR2 is SNEGSKA (reference sequence). V lost 3 bases and J lost 5; bases outside the gene matches: 11. The CDR3 loop spans 16 amino acids. The CDR3 reads CSARSPGLATHNEQFF. The CDR3 DNA reads TGCAGTGCTAGGTCACCCGGACTAGCGACCCACAATGAGCAGTTCTTC.

This clonotype was seen more than once but under ten times. The V and J genes are TRBV12-3 or TRBV12-4 and TRBJ1-4, with D unresolved. The ends were cut back, 3 bases at V and 7 bases at J, with 12 bases in the middle. This CDR3 comprises 14 residues. Here the CDR3 DNA reads TGTGCCAGCAGTTTTTGGGGAGGTAGTGAAAAACTGTTTTTT. Translated: CASSFWGGSEKLFF.

The chain recombines TRBV20-1 with TRBJ2-7; D is ambiguous. Germline lookup yields CDR1 DFQATT and CDR2 SNEGSKA (reference sequence). V was clipped by 1 base and J by 5 bases, with 9 bases between them. The CDR3 totals 12 residues. The CDR3 loop is CSARGVRDEQYF. In nucleotides, the CDR3 is TGCAGTGCTAGAGGGGTAAGGGACGAGCAGTACTTC.

CDR3 residues: CATSRDVAGSGTDTQYF. CDR3 in DNA: TGTGCCACCAGCAGAGATGTCGCAGGGAGTGGCACAGATACGCAGTATTTT. V is TRBV15 and J is TRBJ2-3; D is possibly TRBD1 or TRBD2 (5 bases each). V gave up 0 bases and J gave up 1 base, with 14 bases separating them. The CDR3 runs to 17 residues. CDR1 LNHNV and CDR2 YYDKDF come from the germline V gene (reference sequence).

The rearrangement links TRBV11-2 to TRBJ2-2; D is ambiguous. V lost 2 bases and J 6 bases, leaving 7 bases between the germline ends. The germline gives CDR1 SGHAT, CDR2 FQNNGV. This CDR3 is 13 amino acids long. The CDR3 sequence: CASSLQHPGELFF. CDR3 sequence (DNA): TGTGCCAGCAGCTTACAGCATCCCGGGGAGCTGTTTTTT.

The chain couples TRBV30 to TRBJ2-4; maybe TRBD2 (6 bases). Germline loops: CDR1 GTSNPN, CDR2 SVGIG (reference sequence). The CDR3 covers 15 residues. V dropped 7 bases and J dropped 0 bases, with 16 bases sitting between them. CDR3 in DNA: TGTGCCTCGGGGTGGGCGGGGAGAGCCAAAAACATTCAGTACTTC. Residues: CASGWAGRAKNIQYF.

The table lists this clonotype with many counts. The chain carries TRBV24-1 and TRBJ2-3, with a tentative D call TRBD2 (6 bases). Trimming removed 9 bases from V and 0 bases from J, with 6 bases in between. The CDR3 length is 12 residues. CDR1 KGHDR and CDR2 SFDVKD come from the germline V gene. The CDR3 DNA sequence: TGTGCCACCGGGGGGAGCACAGATACGCAGTATTTT. It is translated as CATGGSTDTQYF.

V is TRBV2 and J is TRBJ2-1, with D maybe TRBD2 (7 bases). The CDR3 is made up of 16 amino acids. Germline V gives CDR1 SNHLY, CDR2 FYNNEI. V shed 5 bases and J shed 4 bases, with 18 bases lying between them. The CDR3 bases are TGTGCCAGCAGTTCAATCGCGGGGGCCTCATACAATGAGCAGTTCTTC. Residues: CASSSIAGASYNEQFF.

This clonotype was detected a few times. The chain employs TRBV12-3 or TRBV12-4 and TRBJ2-5; perhaps TRBD2 as D (6 bases). The CDR3 has 17 amino acids. Trimming shortened V by 0 bases and J by 0 bases, and 14 bases separated the two germline ends. The CDR3 DNA reads as TGTGCCAGCAGTTTAGCGGGAGCTAGCGCATACCAAGAGACCCAGTACTTC. Translating gives CASSLAGASAYQETQYF.